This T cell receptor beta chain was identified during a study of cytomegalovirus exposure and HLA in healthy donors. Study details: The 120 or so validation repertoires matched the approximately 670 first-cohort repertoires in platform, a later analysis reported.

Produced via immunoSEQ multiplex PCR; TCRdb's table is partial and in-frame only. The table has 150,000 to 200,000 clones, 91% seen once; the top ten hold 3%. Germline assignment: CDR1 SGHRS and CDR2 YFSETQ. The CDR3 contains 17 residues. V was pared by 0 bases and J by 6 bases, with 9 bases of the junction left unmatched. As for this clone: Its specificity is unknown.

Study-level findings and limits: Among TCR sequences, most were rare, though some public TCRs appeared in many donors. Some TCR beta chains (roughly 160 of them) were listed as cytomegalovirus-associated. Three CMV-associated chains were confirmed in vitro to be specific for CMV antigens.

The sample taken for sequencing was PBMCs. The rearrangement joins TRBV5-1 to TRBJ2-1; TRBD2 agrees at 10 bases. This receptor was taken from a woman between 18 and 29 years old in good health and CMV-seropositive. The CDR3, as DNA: TGCGCCAGCAGCTTGGCCCGAACGGAGCGGGGGGGCAATGAGCAGTTCTTC. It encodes CASSLARTERGGNEQFF.